The 22 T cell receptor beta chains below were found in one sample sequenced in a study of shared clonotypes between healthy human individuals. TCRdb keeps only in-frame clones here, not all; method: immunoSEQ multiplex PCR. The sample lists about 990,000 clones; around 78% were seen once. Sample: memory CD4+ T cells from PBMCs. Noted subset: CD45RA-negative fraction. The receptors were sampled from a man aged 18 to 30 in good health. Some clones in this sample may be carry-over from other donors' samples.

Of note for this clone: This sample includes further DNA sequences coding for the same CDR3. The V gene is TRBV29-1, the J gene TRBJ1-1; TRBD1 might be the D (5 bases). Germline CDR1 SQVTM, CDR2 ANQGSEA. Trimming took 3 bases from V and 0 from J, leaving 5 bases between them. The CDR3 has 12 residues. As DNA, the CDR3 is TGCAGCGTTGACAGGGTGAACACTGAAGCTTTCTTT. Amino acids: CSVDRVNTEAFF.

V usage is TRBV28 and J usage is TRBJ2-1; 14 bases match TRBD2. The CDR3 is 16 residues long. V gave up 2 bases and J gave up 8 bases; unmatched junction bases: 5. Per the germline V gene, CDR1 is MDHEN and CDR2 is SYDVKM. The CDR3, as DNA: TGTGCCAGCAGTTTAACCGGGACTAGCGGGAGATATGAGCAGTTCTTC. This codes for CASSLTGTSGRYEQFF.

The chain uses TRBV4-1 and TRBJ2-7; D may be TRBD1 (6 bases). CDR1 and CDR2 from the germline V gene are MGHRA and YSYEKL. Trimming removed 4 bases at V and 2 bases at J, with 12 bases between. The CDR3 consists of 14 residues. As DNA, the CDR3 is TGCGCCAGCAGCCCCGGGACAAAGACCTACGAGCAGTACTTC. Translating gives CASSPGTKTYEQYF.

The gene calls are TRBV19 and TRBJ2-3; a possible D gene is TRBD2 (6 bases). The CDR3 totals 15 residues. Per the germline V gene, CDR1 is LNHDA and CDR2 is SQIVND (reference sequence). V lost 7 bases and J 0 bases, leaving 14 bases between the germline ends. CDR3: CASTPGGLSTDTQYF. Here the CDR3 DNA reads TGTGCCAGTACCCCCGGGGGACTTAGCACAGATACGCAGTATTTT. The entire variable domain, with the rest obtained from reference TRBV19 and TRBJ2-3, is as follows: DGGITQSPKYLFRKEGQNVTLSCEQNLNHDAMYWYRQDPGQGLRLIYYSQIVNDFQKGDIAEGYSVSREKKESFPLTVTSAQKNPTAFYLCASTPGGLSTDTQYFGPGTRLTVL.

J is TRBJ2-3 and V is TRBV5-1; 11 nucleotides align to TRBD2. Trimming at V came to 0 bases and at J to 3 bases, leaving 12 bases not matched to a gene. From germline, CDR1 is SGHRS and CDR2 YFSETQ. This CDR3 comprises 19 residues. The CDR3, as DNA: TGCGCCAGCAGCTTGGGACTAGCGGGATATCTCGGGGGAACAGATACGCAGTATTTT. Its protein is CASSLGLAGYLGGTDTQYF.

The chain is built from TRBV5-1 and TRBJ1-1; 7 positions match TRBD1. The CDR3 consists of 15 residues. CDR1 is SGHRS, CDR2 YFSETQ, per germline. The ends lost 0 bases at V and 4 bases at J; junction bases unmatched: 6. Written as DNA, the CDR3 is TGCGCCAGCAGCTTGGAAGGGGGCAGGGGCACTGAAGCTTTCTTT. This gives the protein CASSLEGGRGTEAFF.

The chain couples TRBV28 to TRBJ2-1; 10 bases line up with TRBD1. This CDR3 is built from 16 residues. Looked up from germline, CDR1 is MDHEN and CDR2 is SYDVKM. J gave up 4 bases and V 5 bases, and 8 bases lay outside the gene matches. The CDR3, as DNA: TGTGCCAGCAGTCTTCTACCGGGACAGGGGTACAATGAGCAGTTCTTC. It is translated as CASSLLPGQGYNEQFF. Filled out from reference TRBV28 and TRBJ2-1, the complete variable domain reads DVKVTQSSRYLVKRTGEKVFLECVQDMDHENMFWYRQDPGLGLRLIYFSYDVKMKEKGDIPEGYSVSREKKERFSLILESASTNQTSMYLCASSLLPGQGYNEQFFGPGTRLTVL.

This chain connects TRBV10-3 to TRBJ1-2; a possible D gene is TRBD1 (6 bases). Germline V lookup: CDR1 ENHRY, CDR2 SYGVKD. V was trimmed by 0 bases and J by 4 bases, leaving 18 bases between them. The CDR3 is 17 residues long. Here the CDR3 DNA reads TGTGCCATCAGTGAGTCCCTCGCCCAGGGGTCGGCCTATGGCTACACCTTC. As protein: CAISESLAQGSAYGYTF.

This sequence joins TRBV30 and TRBJ1-2; D remains unclear. Germline V gene data show CDR1 as GTSNPN and CDR2 as SVGIG (reference sequence). V dropped 4 bases and J dropped 4 bases, with 13 bases sitting between them. The CDR3 is 13 amino acids. CDR3 amino acids: CAWMTNPSYGYTF. Here the CDR3 DNA reads TGTGCCTGGATGACAAACCCAAGCTATGGCTACACCTTC.

For this clone: The sample carries other DNA sequences with the same CDR3. Here the CDR3 DNA reads TGTGCCTGGGGTCCGTACAATGAGCAGTTCTTC. Protein sequence: CAWGPYNEQFF. This chain connects TRBV30 to TRBJ2-1, with no clear D. The CDR3 has 11 amino acids. Germline-derived CDR1 and CDR2 are GTSNPN and SVGIG (reference sequence). The ends were cut back, 5 bases at V and 4 bases at J, with 6 bases in the middle. Variable domain in full (rest from reference TRBV30 and TRBJ2-1): SQTIHQWPATLVQPVGSPLSLECTVEGTSNPNLYWYRQAAGRGLQLLFYSVGIGQISSEVPQNLSASRPQDRQFILSSKKLLLSDSGFYLCAWGPYNEQFFGPGTRLTVL.

The V and J genes are TRBV11-1 and TRBJ2-2; no clear D gene. The length of the CDR3 is 16 residues. V was trimmed by 6 bases and J by 5 bases, leaving 19 bases between them. Germline V gives CDR1 SGHAT, CDR2 FQDESV (reference sequence). The CDR3 is CASSLQVASRTGELFF. In DNA, the CDR3 is TGTGCCAGCAGTCTGCAGGTGGCCTCAAGGACCGGGGAGCTGTTTTTT.

This clone appeared many times. The chain joins TRBV10-3 to TRBJ2-1; 11 positions agree with TRBD2. The CDR3 length is 16 residues. With V trimmed by 9 bases and J by 2 bases, 9 bases remained unmatched. Germline V lookup: CDR1 ENHRY, CDR2 SYGVKD. CDR3 loop: CAIREPGLAAYNEQFF. The CDR3, as DNA: TGTGCCATAAGAGAACCGGGACTAGCGGCCTACAATGAGCAGTTCTTC.

J is TRBJ2-7 and V is TRBV27, with unresolved D. CDR1 MNHEY and CDR2 SMNVEV come from the germline V gene (reference sequence). The CDR3 totals 14 residues. V was shortened by 7 bases and J by 2 bases, with 15 bases between the two germline ends. CDR3 region: CASTTHQDPYEQYF. The CDR3 nucleotides are TGTGCCAGCACCACTCACCAGGACCCCTACGAGCAGTACTTC.

This clone showed up many times. The V call is TRBV5-4, the J call TRBJ2-7; no clear D gene. CDR1 SGHNT and CDR2 YYREEE come from the germline V gene (reference sequence). The CDR3 runs 14 residues. Deletions cut 1 base from V and 2 bases from J, with 10 bases between. The CDR3 region is CASSLLGGPYEQYF. The DNA for the CDR3 is TGTGCCAGCAGCTTGTTGGGCGGTCCCTACGAGCAGTACTTC.

CDR3 in amino acids: CASSLTRSTYEQYF. The CDR3 region has the DNA TGTGCCAGCAGCTTGACCAGGTCTACATACGAGCAGTACTTC. V gene TRBV13 combines with J gene TRBJ2-7; D uncertain. The CDR3 has 14 residues. The V gene's germline CDR1 is PRHDT and CDR2 FYEKMQ (reference sequence). The ends were cut back, 3 bases at V and 4 bases at J, with 13 bases in the middle.

V usage is TRBV2 and J usage is TRBJ1-1, with 7 bases identical to TRBD1. The CDR3 has 14 amino acids. The germline V gene has CDR1 SNHLY and CDR2 FYNNEI. The V and J ends lost 4 bases and 7 bases, in that order; junction bases with no gene match: 9. The CDR3 nucleotides read TGTGCCAGCAGTGCTACGACAGGGTCTCGTGAAGCTTTCTTT. Protein sequence: CASSATTGSREAFF.

The genes are TRBV11-3 and TRBJ1-1; 7 bases line up with TRBD1. Germline V lookup: CDR1 SGHNT, CDR2 YENEEA. The length of the CDR3 is 12 residues. V dropped 5 bases and J dropped 8; count of bases not matched to a gene: 5. CDR3 sequence (DNA): TGTGCCAGCAGCCGAGACAGGGACGAAGCTTTCTTT. This encodes CASSRDRDEAFF.

The rearrangement links TRBV11-3 to TRBJ2-3, with 7 bases that match TRBD1. The CDR3 is 16 amino acids. Looked up from germline, CDR1 is SGHNT and CDR2 is YENEEA. V dropped 0 bases and J dropped 4; count of bases not matched to a gene: 7. For the CDR3, the DNA is TGTGCCAGCAGCTTAGAAGGGCGAGGGGGCGCAGATACGCAGTATTTT. Its protein product is CASSLEGRGGADTQYF.

The sample holds a few counts of this clone. CDR3 region: CASTRGFGEAFF. CDR3 DNA sequence: TGTGCCAGCACCCGTGGGTTTGGTGAAGCTTTCTTT. The gene calls are TRBV25-1 and TRBJ1-1; D gene unclear. Deletions cut 7 bases from V and 7 bases from J, with 13 bases between. This CDR3 contains 12 residues. Germline CDR1 MGHDK, CDR2 SYGVNS.

On this clone itself: The identical CDR3 is also encoded by other nucleotide sequences in the sample. The CDR3 region is CASRRSTDTQYF. As DNA, the CDR3 is TGTGCCAGCAGACGTAGCACAGATACGCAGTATTTT. This chain links TRBV2 with TRBJ2-3; D is unclear. Germline values: CDR1 SNHLY, CDR2 FYNNEI. V dropped 6 bases and J dropped 0 bases, with 4 bases sitting between them. This CDR3 has 12 residues.

The sample holds a few counts of this clone. The genes are TRBV11-2 and TRBJ1-1; D gene unclear. The CDR3 runs to 13 residues. CDR1 and CDR2 from the germline V gene are SGHAT and FQNNGV. Trimming pared 2 bases from V and 3 bases from J, leaving 7 bases between. CDR3 amino acids: CASSLLSDTEAFF. CDR3 nucleotides: TGTGCCAGCAGCTTATTGTCGGACACTGAAGCTTTCTTT.

The rearrangement links TRBV7-6 to TRBJ2-4; possible D gene TRBD1, 5 bases. The CDR3 extends over 16 amino acids. CDR1 is SGHVS, CDR2 FNYEAQ, per germline. Trimming stripped 5 bases from V and 0 bases from J, with 14 bases between. CDR3 loop: CASSPGPELAKNIQYF. The CDR3 nucleotides read TGTGCCAGCAGCCCAGGGCCAGAACTAGCCAAAAACATTCAGTACTTC.